This TCR beta chain was found in a study of T cell responses to AZD1222 COVID-19 vaccine. This CDR3 has 18 amino acids. The germline V gene encodes CDR1 SGHNT and CDR2 YYREEE (reference sequence). V dropped 4 bases and J dropped 0; count of bases not matched to a gene: 12. Produced via immunoSEQ multiplex PCR; TCRdb's table is partial and in-frame only. In the table there are fewer than 200,000 clones, around 90% of which are singletons. In the case of this clone: Its antigen is unknown.

Study findings and constraints: Among spike-specific TCRs, nearly half reportedly target unmutated variant regions. Samples come after the peak T cell response, not at day 14. The donor cohort was predominantly white British with a female majority, and clonal diversity may have been underestimated. Seropositivity was recorded at baseline in only six AZD1222 recipients.

This specimen consisted of peripheral blood, obtained on day 0 of AZD1222 vaccination. The sequence came from an adult in good health. The chain recombines TRBV5-4 with TRBJ1-3, with 8 bases matching TRBD1. CDR3 residues: CASSHAGTGEISGNTIYF. The CDR3 nucleotides read TGTGCCAGCAGCCACGCTGGGACAGGCGAGATCTCTGGAAACACCATATATTTT.